This TCR beta chain was captured by sequencing in a study of T cells after yellow fever vaccination. Study overall: The SMART-Seq v4 Ultra Low Input method served to prepare the low-cell-number fractions.

This clonotype was picked up a small number of times. Its antigen remains unidentified. Generation of TCR cDNA used 5'RACE template switching (which added a universal primer site and UMIs). TCRdb re-derived calls from the 5' RACE reads in MiXCR, one entry per CDR3 protein. The table has roughly 190,000 distinct CDR3 sequences, approximately 10% seen once; the top ten hold 30% to 45%. Study-level results: One caveat is that FACS-sorted repertoires could contain abundant clonotypes contaminating from the bulk population. Clones that expanded after primary vaccination mostly reappeared after the booster (nearly 98% CD4, around 87% CD8).

Deletions cut 3 bases from V and 6 bases from J, with 17 bases between. Germline CDR1 MNHEY, CDR2 SMNVEV (reference sequence). This CDR3 contains 16 residues. The origin of this receptor is a man between 18 and 29 years old who received the YFV17D yellow fever vaccine. Sample: CD8+ T cells sorted from PBMCs, taken 15 days after the yellow fever booster vaccination. This sequence joins TRBV27 and TRBJ2-2, with D perhaps matching TRBD1 (5 bases). The CDR3 DNA reads TGTGCCAGCAGTTTCAGTCAGGGATCATTGGCCGGGGAGCTGTTTTTT. Its protein is CASSFSQGSLAGELFF.